Below are 22 T cell receptor beta chains sequenced from a single sample in a study of cytomegalovirus exposure and HLA in healthy donors. Primers included in the PCR were 60 Vbeta and 13 Jbeta primers. Produced via immunoSEQ multiplex PCR; TCRdb's table is partial and in-frame only. The sample lists approximately 140,000 clones, around 80% seen once, with around 1.8% in the top ten. The specimen sequenced was PBMCs. The receptors originated from a woman between 45 and 65 years old in good health and CMV-seronegative.

Here the CDR3 reads CASSERGGTGVYSNQPQHF. The CDR3 nucleotides read TGTGCCAGCAGTGAAAGAGGGGGGACAGGGGTGTATAGCAATCAGCCCCAGCATTTT. The rearrangement uses TRBV6-1 and TRBJ1-5, with 10 positions matching TRBD1. The CDR3 is made up of 19 amino acids. Germline V gives CDR1 MNHNS, CDR2 SASEGT. The V gene end was trimmed by 2 bases and the J gene end by 0 bases; junction bases not matched to a gene: 10.

V usage is TRBV5-1 and J usage is TRBJ1-2; 8 bases agree with TRBD1. In germline, CDR1 is SGHRS, CDR2 YFSETQ. The CDR3 has 17 amino acids. After removal of 4 bases from V and 4 bases from J, the junction contained 15 bases not matched to a gene. CDR3 in DNA: TGCGCCAGCAGCGACGAGATCGGGACAGGAACTTCCTATGGCTACACCTTC. Its translation is CASSDEIGTGTSYGYTF.

The rearrangement links TRBV27 to TRBJ1-1; D is possibly TRBD1 (6 bases). V lost 7 bases, J lost 3 bases, and 15 bases lay in between. Germline-derived CDR1 and CDR2 are MNHEY and SMNVEV (reference sequence). This CDR3 contains 14 residues. The CDR3 loop is CASTPTRGDTEAFF. The CDR3 DNA reads TGTGCCAGCACCCCCACCAGGGGAGACACTGAAGCTTTCTTT.

The V gene is TRBV5-1, the J gene TRBJ1-2, with 7 nucleotides matching TRBD1. Unmatched junction bases numbered 7, after V lost 4 bases and J lost 1 base. The CDR3 extends over 15 amino acids. Per germline, CDR1 SGHRS and CDR2 YFSETQ. As DNA, the CDR3 is TGCGCCAGCAGCGAGGGACAGTTGATTAACTATGGCTACACCTTC. This translates into CASSEGQLINYGYTF.

The table lists this clone with a few counts. V is TRBV13 and J is TRBJ2-3; 9 bases fit TRBD1. Germline V gene data show CDR1 as PRHDT and CDR2 as FYEKMQ (reference sequence). J gave up 4 bases and V 0 bases, and 5 bases lay outside the gene matches. The length of the CDR3 is 16 residues. CDR3 in amino acids: CASSLGLGQGADTQYF. CDR3 bases: TGTGCCAGCAGCTTAGGCTTGGGACAGGGAGCAGATACGCAGTATTTT. Full variable domain (remainder filled in from reference TRBV13 and TRBJ2-3): AAGVIQSPRHLIKEKRETATLKCYPIPRHDTVYWYQQGPGQDPQFLISFYEKMQSDKGSIPDRFSAQQFSDYHSELNMSSLELGDSALYFCASSLGLGQGADTQYFGPGTRLTVL.

This sequence joins TRBV4-3 and TRBJ2-1; 7 positions agree with TRBD2. Germline V lookup: CDR1 LGHNA, CDR2 YSLEER. Trimming at V came to 0 bases and at J to 0 bases, leaving 14 bases not matched to a gene. CDR3 length: 20 amino acids. The CDR3 nucleotides are TGCGCCAGCAGCCAAGATATCCTAGCGGTTAGACCAGGCTCCTACAATGAGCAGTTCTTC. Its translation: CASSQDILAVRPGSYNEQFF.

The chain joins TRBV7-9 to TRBJ2-3; D remains unclear. Trimming removed 5 bases at V and 4 bases at J, with 7 bases between. Germline assignment: CDR1 SEHNR and CDR2 FQNEAQ (reference sequence). The CDR3 loop spans 12 amino acids. This CDR3 is CASSKSADTQYF. In nucleotides, the CDR3 is TGTGCCAGCAGCAAGTCGGCAGATACGCAGTATTTT.

The V gene is TRBV7-9, the J gene TRBJ1-4, with 9 bases that match TRBD1. This CDR3 spans 16 amino acids. Germline CDR1 SEHNR, CDR2 FQNEAQ (reference sequence). The V segment lost 1 base and the J segment 10 bases; nucleotides outside the gene matches: 10. The CDR3 coding sequence is TGTGCCAGCAGCTTAGAAAAGGGACAGGGAAAAGGAAAACTGTTTTTT. Translation: CASSLEKGQGKGKLFF.

This clone was seen just once. V and J are TRBV6-5 and TRBJ1-5; 8 bases fit TRBD1. Germline CDR1 MNHEY, CDR2 SVGAGI. Trimming at V came to 8 bases and at J to 4 bases, leaving 4 bases not matched to a gene. The CDR3 has 13 amino acids. The CDR3 sequence: CASGRQGNQPQHF. Written as DNA, the CDR3 is TGTGCCAGCGGTAGACAGGGGAATCAGCCCCAGCATTTT.

The rearrangement links TRBV4-1 to TRBJ1-1; D possibly corresponds to TRBD1 (6 bases). The V end lost 2 bases, the J end lost 1 base, and 8 bases lay between the germline ends. This CDR3 comprises 14 residues. The germline gives CDR1 MGHRA, CDR2 YSYEKL. DNA for the CDR3: TGCGCCAGCAGCCAATTGGGACAGAACACTGAAGCTTTCTTT. This translates into CASSQLGQNTEAFF.

The genes are TRBV20-1 and TRBJ2-1; D is unresolved. This CDR3 is built from 10 residues. V gave up 6 bases and J gave up 4 bases, with 4 bases separating them. Germline assignment: CDR1 DFQATT and CDR2 SNEGSKA (reference sequence). CDR3 region: CSATYNEQFF. Written as DNA, the CDR3 is TGCAGTGCAACTTACAATGAGCAGTTCTTC.

This chain joins TRBV6-6 and TRBJ1-6; tentative D call: TRBD1 (5 bases). Trimming stripped 0 bases from V and 6 bases from J, with 12 bases between. The CDR3 runs 16 residues. CDR1 MNHNY and CDR2 SVGAGI come from the germline V gene (reference sequence). CDR3 residues: CASSYSRQGVNSPLHF. CDR3 in DNA: TGTGCCAGCAGTTACTCGAGGCAGGGTGTTAATTCACCCCTCCACTTT.

The gene calls are TRBV5-1 and TRBJ2-1; 8 nucleotides align to TRBD2. The trim removed 3 bases at V and 8 bases at J, leaving 16 bases unmatched. Germline lookup yields CDR1 SGHRS and CDR2 YFSETQ. This CDR3 comprises 17 residues. DNA of the CDR3: TGCGCCAGCAGCTCCGGAGCGACGGCGGGGGGATTGGATGAGCAGTTCTTC. Translation: CASSSGATAGGLDEQFF.

The genes are TRBV5-4 and TRBJ2-2; 14 bases map to TRBD2. CDR1 and CDR2 from the germline V gene are SGHNT and YYREEE (reference sequence). J was trimmed by 5 bases and V by 7 bases; bases with no gene match: 16. This CDR3 is 19 amino acids long. For the CDR3, the DNA is TGTGCCAGCTCTCCGGGACTAGCGGGAGTTATGGGAACAACCGGGGAGCTGTTTTTT. Its protein is CASSPGLAGVMGTTGELFF.

To note about this clone: One end of the junction fails to match germline, which may point to a read error. The sample has other DNA sequences that encode this CDR3 too. This rearrangement joins TRBV30 to TRBJ1-5; 9 bases are shared with TRBD1. Germline V gene sequence: CDR1 GTSNPN, CDR2 SVGIG (reference sequence). The CDR3 has 16 amino acids. CDR3 in DNA: TGTGCCTGGGGACATCCCTCAACAGGGGGCAATCAGCCCCAGAATTTT. Translating it yields CAWGHPSTGGNQPQNF.

The chain joins TRBV6-5 to TRBJ1-2; D is ambiguous. V gave up 0 bases and J gave up 0 bases, with 8 bases separating them. Germline V lookup: CDR1 MNHEY, CDR2 SVGAGI. This CDR3 region has 15 residues. CDR3 nucleotides: TGTGCCAGCAGTTACTCACGTCCAGCTAACTATGGCTACACCTTC. Translated: CASSYSRPANYGYTF.

This clone was seen a single time. The chain links TRBV6-5 to TRBJ1-2; 7 bases fit TRBD1. This CDR3 is 15 amino acids long. Germline CDR1 and CDR2: MNHEY and SVGAGI. Losses at the gene ends were 6 bases for V and 0 bases for J; bases not matched to a gene: 7. CDR3 protein: CASRMVTGTNYGYTF. CDR3 sequence (DNA): TGTGCCAGCAGGATGGTGACAGGGACTAACTATGGCTACACCTTC.

The V gene is TRBV19, the J gene TRBJ1-2; D remains unclear. Trimming pared 3 bases from V and 2 bases from J, leaving 10 bases between. This CDR3 spans 14 amino acids. The germline V gene encodes CDR1 LNHDA and CDR2 SQIVND (reference sequence). CDR3 nucleotides: TGTGCCAGTAGTATCGGCGGCCAAAACTATGGCTACACCTTC. Translation gives CASSIGGQNYGYTF.

This CDR3 reads CASSSYLRLASSNEQFF. DNA of the CDR3: TGTGCCAGCAGCTCCTACCTTAGACTAGCGAGCAGCAATGAGCAGTTCTTC. The chain uses TRBV5-6 and TRBJ2-1; the match to TRBD2 covers 8 bases. The CDR3 is 17 amino acids. CDR1 is SGHDT and CDR2 is YYEEEE in the germline V gene. Trimming cost V 3 bases and J 6 bases; bases outside gene matches: 14.

The CDR3 loop is CASSPRQGAAEKLFF. The CDR3 nucleotides are TGCGCCAGCAGCCCTCGTCAGGGGGCGGCGGAAAAACTGTTTTTT. The chain links TRBV4-3 to TRBJ1-4; 8 bases fit TRBD1. The V gene end was trimmed by 4 bases and the J gene end by 8 bases; junction bases not matched to a gene: 9. Germline assignment: CDR1 LGHNA and CDR2 YSLEER. The CDR3 is 15 amino acids.

The chain carries TRBV28 and TRBJ1-1, with D maybe TRBD1 (6 bases). This CDR3 is 14 amino acids long. V was pared by 6 bases and J by 2 bases, with 13 bases between. Germline V gene sequence: CDR1 MDHEN, CDR2 SYDVKM. Here the CDR3 DNA reads TGTGCCAGCAGGGCCGGGGGGCTCAACACTGAAGCTTTCTTT. Protein product: CASRAGGLNTEAFF. The full variable domain, its missing parts supplied by reference TRBV28 and TRBJ1-1, is DVKVTQSSRYLVKRTGEKVFLECVQDMDHENMFWYRQDPGLGLRLIYFSYDVKMKEKGDIPEGYSVSREKKERFSLILESASTNQTSMYLCASRAGGLNTEAFFGQGTRLTVV.

The V and J genes are TRBV7-2 and TRBJ2-1; 13 bases line up with TRBD2. The germline V gene has CDR1 SGHTA and CDR2 FQGNSA. This CDR3 spans 15 amino acids. Germline trimming cut 5 bases from V and 5 bases from J; bases unmatched to any gene: 3. The CDR3 region is CASSATSGRHNEQFF. CDR3 bases: TGTGCCAGCAGCGCGACTAGCGGGAGGCACAATGAGCAGTTCTTC.